The source of this T cell receptor beta chain is a study of beta chain features in type 1 diabetes. TCRB transcripts that were expressed got sequenced, as all of the isolated RNA had been reverse transcribed. Repertoires were generated with immunoSEQ multiplex PCR, while TCRdb's copy carries only in-frame clones and drops some. The table records just over 600,000 clones, 15% to 19% of them present only once. This CDR3 spans 16 amino acids. Trimming took off 0 bases at V and 5 bases at J, with 16 bases between the two ends. Germline CDR1 is MGHDK and CDR2 is SYGVNS. This clone has only a few counts. Sample: naive CD4+ T cells from blood. The TCR was taken from a man between 18 and 35 years old in good health. The gene calls are TRBV25-1 and TRBJ2-5; D remains ambiguous. Here the CDR3 DNA reads TGTGCCAGCAGTGAATATCAAAGGGTCAATGTGGAGACCCAGTACTTC. Translating it yields CASSEYQRVNVETQYF.